The following is a TCR beta chain sequence with its context. Its specificity is unknown. The sample belongs to a study of cytomegalovirus exposure and HLA in healthy donors. The ends were cut back, 1 base at V and 6 bases at J, with 15 bases in the middle. The length of the CDR3 is 15 residues. Germline assignment: CDR1 SNHLY and CDR2 FYNNEI. Study observations and caveats: An analysis was carried out at a later point. It showed that HLA-associated TCR beta chains were more clonally expanded than equally common non-associated chains. Later work associated roughly 17,000 TCR beta sequences with HLA alleles at 0.05 false discovery rate.

Primers: 60 Vbeta forward and 13 Jbeta reverse. TCRdb's copy holds only in-frame clones and misses some; the assay was immunoSEQ multiplex PCR. The table has 95,000 to 150,000 clones, around 66% seen once. The sample comprised PBMCs. The clonotype originates from a woman between 40 and 55 years old in good health and CMV-seropositive. The chain couples TRBV2 to TRBJ1-2; the D gene is possibly TRBD1 (6 bases). The CDR3 nucleotides read TGTGCCAGCAGTGAAGTCAGGGCAGGGGCGAATGGCTACACCTTC. Translating gives CASSEVRAGANGYTF.